This TCR beta chain is from a study of vaccination effects on CD4 cells after COVID-19. At the level of the study: It was a median of 72 days after the second dose that post-vaccine samples were obtained.

Viral peptide pools were used in the ViraFEST assay to expand antigen-specific CD4+ T cells, and sequencing came afterward. Investigators separated out CD4+ T cells once about 10 days of culture had passed. BNT162b2 vaccine or mRNA-1273 vaccine was given to participants in two doses. Having tested negative for nucleocapsid antibodies, the vaccine recipients showed no prior SARS-CoV-2 infection. Assay used: immunoSEQ multiplex PCR; TCRdb lists only in-frame clones, some missing. The sample contains about 66,000 clones, about 80% of which appear only once. Note on this clone: Its antigen is unknown.

J lost 5 bases, V lost 3 bases, and 8 bases had no gene match. The CDR3 totals 15 residues. Germline CDR1 reads MGHDK; CDR2 reads SYGVNS. The TCR originated in a human donor who received a COVID-19 vaccine. The V call is TRBV25-1, the J call TRBJ2-5, with 8 bases that match TRBD2. The input for sequencing was CD4+ T cells from PBMCs cultured with HCoV-OC43 spike peptides, taken after COVID-19 vaccination. Subset of the sample: HCoV-OC43 spike overlapping peptide pool stimulation. Here the CDR3 reads CASSEVGGAGETQYF. The DNA of the CDR3 is TGTGCCAGCAGTGAGGTCGGGGGGGCAGGGGAGACCCAGTACTTC. The full variable domain, with the rest looked up from reference TRBV25-1 and TRBJ2-5, is EADIYQTPRYLVIGTGKKITLECSQTMGHDKMYWYQQDPGMELHLIHYSYGVNSTEKGDLSSESTVSRIRTEHFPLTLESARPSHTSQYLCASSEVGGAGETQYFGPGTRLLVL.